These 15 T cell receptor beta chains share one sample of origin, sequenced in a study of T cells expressing NK-cell markers. From the 5' RACE reads, TCRdb lists one entry per CDR3 protein and no DNA. The listing records 300,000 to 450,000 distinct CDR3 sequences. The specimen was blood T cells: a sorted CD56 or NKG2C T cell subset, CD4+ or CD8+ T cells, or bulk PBMC T cells (not recorded which). The receptors derive from a man aged 18-69 years in good health.

The rearrangement uses TRBV12-5 and TRBJ2-3; TCRdb's assignment of TRBD1 cannot be checked, as there is no DNA. The CDR3 is made up of 15 amino acids. Germline CDR1 is LGHNT and CDR2 is FRNRAP. CDR3 sequence: CASGFGQGSTDTQYF.

V usage is TRBV9 and J usage is TRBJ2-7; TCRdb calls TRBD1, which cannot be checked without DNA. The germline CDR1 and CDR2 sequences are SGDLS and YYNGEE. This CDR3 region has 13 residues. CDR3 residues: CASSVGPGNEQYF. Supplemented by reference TRBV9 and TRBJ2-7, the full variable domain reads DSGVTQTPKHLITATGQRVTLRCSPRSGDLSVYWYQQSLDQGLQFLIQYYNGEERAKGNILERFSAQQFPDLHSELNLSSLELGDSALYFCASSVGPGNEQYFGPGTRLTVT.

CDR3 sequence reads: CASGHDGTGYFNSPLHF. The chain recombines TRBV12-3 or TRBV12-4 with TRBJ1-6; TCRdb gives TRBD1 as the D gene, but with no DNA this cannot be confirmed. The CDR3 contains 17 residues.

The chain joins TRBV6-5 to TRBJ2-4; TCRdb reports TRBD2, a call that lacks DNA to check it against. The CDR3 has 17 residues. The germline V gene has CDR1 MNHEY and CDR2 SVGAGI. CDR3 amino acids: CASSYFALEGAKNIQYF.

This sequence joins TRBV6-1 and TRBJ1-2; TCRdb indicates TRBD1, and absent DNA this call remains unverified. The CDR3 spans 15 residues. Looked up from germline, CDR1 is MNHNS and CDR2 is SASEGT. CDR3 sequence: CASSQYPGRSYGYTF.

The V and J genes are TRBV5-6 and TRBJ2-5; the D call from TCRdb, TRBD1, cannot be confirmed without DNA. The germline V gene has CDR1 SGHDT and CDR2 YYEEEE. The CDR3 totals 14 residues. CDR3 loop: CASSDGGRKETQYF.

The gene calls are TRBV29-1 and TRBJ2-7; TCRdb selects TRBD1, and the lack of DNA leaves this call unchecked. The CDR3 runs 13 residues. Germline loops: CDR1 SQVTM, CDR2 ANQGSEA. This chain's CDR3 is CSVGGHASYEQYF.

The rearrangement links TRBV6-2 or TRBV6-3 to TRBJ2-5; the D call of TRBD1 rests on TCRdb alone, since no DNA is present to check it. Per germline, CDR1 MNHEY and CDR2 SVGEGT. The CDR3 loop spans 16 amino acids. The CDR3 reads CASSYPGAGNQETQYF.

The chain carries TRBV4-2 and TRBJ1-4. CDR1 and CDR2 (germline): LGHNA, YNFKEQ. The CDR3 is 16 residues long. This chain's CDR3 is CASSQDLRSNNEKLFF.

The V and J genes are TRBV28 and TRBJ2-5; TCRdb lists TRBD2, though no DNA is available to test this call. This CDR3 spans 15 amino acids. The V gene's germline CDR1 is MDHEN and CDR2 SYDVKM. The CDR3 here is CASSQAGGTKETQYF.

The chain links TRBV5-1 to TRBJ2-3; TCRdb designates TRBD2, a call that cannot be tested without DNA. CDR3 size: 14 residues. CDR1 and CDR2 (germline): SGHRS, YFSETQ. The CDR3 sequence: CASSSLAGAREKYF.

The CDR3 here is CASSPTRAEGGEQFF. This chain uses TRBV3-1 with TRBJ2-1; TCRdb lists TRBD2, though no DNA is available to test this call. The CDR3 totals 15 residues. The germline V gene encodes CDR1 LGHDT and CDR2 YNNKEL (reference sequence).

This chain joins TRBV29-1 and TRBJ2-7; TCRdb outputs TRBD1, but without DNA this stays unchecked. Germline CDR1 is SQVTM and CDR2 is ANQGSEA. This CDR3 spans 12 amino acids. The CDR3 here is CSAGHNSYEQYF.

The chain carries TRBV10-3 and TRBJ1-2; TCRdb reports TRBD1, a call that lacks DNA to check it against. Germline V lookup: CDR1 ENHRY, CDR2 SYGVKD. This CDR3 is 15 amino acids long. The CDR3 region is CAISMDNKENYGYTF.

The rearrangement uses TRBV2 and TRBJ2-5. Germline-derived CDR1 and CDR2 are SNHLY and FYNNEI. CDR3 length: 13 residues. CDR3 in amino acids: CATNSHNQETQYF.